The 24 T cell receptor beta chains presented below share a single source sample, sequenced in a study of beta chain features in type 1 diabetes. The isolated RNA, all of it, was reverse transcribed, so expressed TCRB transcripts were what got sequenced. Data came from immunoSEQ multiplex PCR; TCRdb stores just in-frame clones and leaves some out. This table holds 400,000 to 450,000 clones, about 14% found once. The source material was naive CD4+ T cells from blood. Receptor source: a young man in good health.

This clone was observed a few times. The V gene is TRBV7-2, the J gene TRBJ1-6; tentatively, D is TRBD1 (5 bases). CDR3 size: 13 residues. Germline assignment: CDR1 SGHTA and CDR2 FQGNSA. V shed 5 bases and J shed 9 bases, with 11 bases lying between them. The CDR3 DNA sequence: TGTGCCAGCAGCCTCCCTGGGGGTTCACCCCTCCACTTT. Its protein is CASSLPGGSPLHF.

A few counts support this clone. V and J are TRBV7-9 and TRBJ2-1; 8 bases agree with TRBD2. CDR1 is SEHNR, CDR2 FQNEAQ, per germline (reference sequence). V shed 4 bases, J shed 8 bases, and the junction held 7 bases outside the gene matches. This CDR3 has 14 residues. The CDR3 coding sequence is TGTGCCAGCAGCTCAGCGGGAGCGACGGATGAGCAGTTCTTC. Translating gives CASSSAGATDEQFF.

This chain uses TRBV6-6 with TRBJ2-4; D not resolved. Trimming took off 0 bases at V and 5 bases at J, with 5 bases between the two ends. Germline assignment: CDR1 MNHNY and CDR2 SVGAGI (reference sequence). This CDR3 has 13 amino acids. CDR3 in amino acids: CASSYSSENIQYF. The CDR3 nucleotides are TGTGCCAGCAGTTACTCATCCGAAAACATTCAGTACTTC.

This clone has a count of ten or more. The V call is TRBV13, the J call TRBJ2-7, with 10 bases lining up with TRBD1. V was clipped by 5 bases and J by 7 bases; unmatched bases: 11. The CDR3 consists of 15 residues. Germline values: CDR1 PRHDT, CDR2 FYEKMQ (reference sequence). CDR3 loop: CASSPTGTGEDEQYV. Written as DNA, the CDR3 is TGTGCCAGCAGCCCAACCGGGACAGGGGAGGATGAGCAGTACGTC.

This clone was detected a few times. V usage is TRBV29-1 and J usage is TRBJ2-5; 7 bases align to TRBD2. V lost 5 bases, J lost 5 bases, and 11 bases stayed unmatched. The CDR3 totals 14 residues. CDR1 and CDR2 (germline): SQVTM, ANQGSEA. The CDR3, as DNA: TGCAGCGTTAGAAAGGGACTCGGGAGGGAGACCCAGTACTTC. Its protein product is CSVRKGLGRETQYF.

V and J are TRBV6-5 and TRBJ2-3, with a weak D call TRBD2 (5 bases). Trimming removed 3 bases from V and 1 base from J, with 11 bases in between. CDR1 MNHEY and CDR2 SVGAGI come from the germline V gene. The length of the CDR3 is 15 residues. The CDR3 reads CASSYQSGGTDTQYF. Written as DNA, the CDR3 is TGTGCCAGCAGTTATCAATCCGGGGGCACAGATACGCAGTATTTT.

The V call is TRBV30, the J call TRBJ2-2; TRBD2 agrees at 8 bases. Per germline, CDR1 GTSNPN and CDR2 SVGIG (reference sequence). The CDR3 has 16 amino acids. The J segment lost 5 bases and the V segment lost 0 bases, leaving 8 bases of the junction unmatched. CDR3 nucleotides: TGTGCCTGGAGTGTACATCCAGCGGGAGTAACCGGGGAGCTGTTTTTT. Translated: CAWSVHPAGVTGELFF. Full variable domain (remainder filled in from reference TRBV30 and TRBJ2-2): SQTIHQWPATLVQPVGSPLSLECTVEGTSNPNLYWYRQAAGRGLQLLFYSVGIGQISSEVPQNLSASRPQDRQFILSSKKLLLSDSGFYLCAWSVHPAGVTGELFFGEGSRLTVL.

This rearrangement joins TRBV5-4 to TRBJ2-1; tentatively, D is TRBD1 or TRBD2 (5 bases each). There are 11 residues in the CDR3. Germline V gene data show CDR1 as SGHNT and CDR2 as YYREEE (reference sequence). V gave up 6 bases and J gave up 9 bases, with 10 bases separating them. The DNA of the CDR3 is TGTGCCAGCACCGACGGGACTGAGCAGTTCTTC. This gives the protein CASTDGTEQFF.

The chain couples TRBV2 to TRBJ2-3; 9 bases agree with TRBD2. CDR3 length equals 16 residues. Trimming took 6 bases from V and 4 from J; bases not matched to a gene: 11. CDR1 is SNHLY, CDR2 FYNNEI, per germline. The CDR3 nucleotides read TGTGCCAGCAGGGCCGGGACTAGCAGATCGGCAGATACGCAGTATTTT. This codes for CASRAGTSRSADTQYF.

The J gene is TRBJ2-4, the V gene TRBV9; 10 bases fit TRBD2. Per the germline V gene, CDR1 is SGDLS and CDR2 is YYNGEE. V was pared by 4 bases and J by 8 bases, with 6 bases of the junction left unmatched. The CDR3 has 14 amino acids. The CDR3 DNA reads as TGTGCCAGCAGCCCCTGGGGGACTAGCGACATTCAGTACTTC. Translation gives CASSPWGTSDIQYF.

This clone occurred a few times. The chain has TRBV21-1 and TRBJ2-7; the table gives TRBD1 as D, unverified against the DNA. TRBV21-1 is designated a pseudogene. There are 15 residues in the CDR3. For the CDR3, the DNA is TGTGCCAGCAACAAACCCTCGACAGAGTTCTACGAGCAGTACGTC. Residues: CASNKPSTEFYEQYV.

As concerns this clone: Within the sample, other DNA sequences also encode this same CDR3. The CDR3 region has the DNA TGTGCCAGTAGTATCGGCGGCACCGGGGAGCTGTTTTTT. Encoded protein: CASSIGGTGELFF. This chain joins TRBV19 and TRBJ2-2; D is uncertain. The CDR3 spans 13 residues. V was clipped by 3 bases and J by 4 bases, with 6 bases between them. Germline V gene sequence: CDR1 LNHDA, CDR2 SQIVND (reference sequence).

The chain carries TRBV4-2 and TRBJ2-3; TRBD1 might be the D (8 bases). Looked up from germline, CDR1 is LGHNA and CDR2 is YNFKEQ. CDR3 size: 16 residues. Trimming removed 4 bases at V and 1 base at J, with 15 bases between. Here the CDR3 reads CASSPGRGQGTDTQYF. CDR3 bases: TGTGCCAGCAGCCCAGGGAGGGGACAGGGCACAGATACGCAGTATTTT.

This clone occurred a few times. J is TRBJ2-1 and V is TRBV7-2; D assignment may be TRBD1 or TRBD2 (5 bases each). Germline V gene sequence: CDR1 SGHTA, CDR2 FQGNSA. Deletions cut 7 bases from V and 5 bases from J, with 12 bases between. The CDR3 has 13 residues. CDR3 in DNA: TGTGCCAGCATCACGGGACGCGACAATGAGCAGTTCTTC. The encoded protein is CASITGRDNEQFF.

J is TRBJ2-7 and V is TRBV27; D perhaps matches TRBD2 (6 bases). In germline, CDR1 is MNHEY, CDR2 SMNVEV (reference sequence). Trimming cost V 9 bases and J 1 base, with 10 bases left between them. This CDR3 spans 12 amino acids. Here the CDR3 DNA reads TGTGCCAGTAACCGGGGGTCCTACGAGCAGTACGTC. It translates to CASNRGSYEQYV.

This clone was counted only a few times. The CDR3 loop is CASSPSSSTEAFF. In DNA, the CDR3 is TGTGCCAGCAGCCCTTCTTCGAGCACTGAAGCTTTCTTT. V usage is TRBV9 and J usage is TRBJ1-1; D uncertain. With 4 bases removed from V and 4 bases from J, the gap between germline ends came to 11 bases. This CDR3 is 13 amino acids long. Germline V gene sequence: CDR1 SGDLS, CDR2 YYNGEE.

This clone appeared a few times. The J gene is TRBJ1-2, the V gene TRBV7-6; weak D call: TRBD1 (5 bases). The germline V and J ends were trimmed by 5 bases and 7 bases, with 11 bases remaining between them. This CDR3 comprises 12 residues. Germline CDR1 SGHVS, CDR2 FNYEAQ. The DNA of the CDR3 is TGTGCCAGCAGCCTCTGGGGACTTGGCTACACCTTC. Translating it yields CASSLWGLGYTF.

There are a few counts of this clone. The chain is built from TRBV5-4 and TRBJ2-1; 8 bases match TRBD2. The CDR3 consists of 15 residues. V dropped 0 bases and J dropped 5; count of bases not matched to a gene: 4. The germline V gene encodes CDR1 SGHNT and CDR2 YYREEE (reference sequence). CDR3 region: CASSLELAVNNEQFF. In DNA, the CDR3 is TGTGCCAGCAGCTTGGAACTAGCGGTTAACAATGAGCAGTTCTTC. Variable domain in full (rest from reference TRBV5-4 and TRBJ2-1): ETGVTQSPTHLIKTRGQQVTLRCSSQSGHNTVSWYQQALGQGPQFIFQYYREEENGRGNFPPRFSGLQFPNYSSELNVNALELDDSALYLCASSLELAVNNEQFFGPGTRLTVL.

V gene TRBV7-6 combines with J gene TRBJ2-2, with D unresolved. V was pared by 8 bases and J by 3 bases, with 7 bases between. The CDR3 is 12 amino acids. Germline V gene sequence: CDR1 SGHVS, CDR2 FNYEAQ. The CDR3 protein is CASSGHTGELFF. CDR3 DNA sequence: TGTGCCAGCTCTGGACACACCGGGGAGCTGTTTTTT.

This clone has only a few counts. V and J are TRBV14 and TRBJ2-1, with 7 nucleotides matching TRBD1. J was trimmed by 7 bases and V by 0 bases; bases with no gene match: 3. This CDR3 contains 14 residues. Looked up from germline, CDR1 is SGHDN and CDR2 is FVKESK. CDR3 nucleotide sequence: TGTGCCAGCAGCCAAGAGTCCAGGGGGAATGAGCAGTTCTTC. Protein sequence: CASSQESRGNEQFF.

In this sample, this clone turned up a few times. V and J are TRBV10-3 and TRBJ2-4; 12 positions match TRBD2. The J segment lost 1 base and the V segment lost 2 bases, leaving 9 bases of the junction unmatched. The germline CDR1 and CDR2 sequences are ENHRY and SYGVKD. The CDR3 loop spans 19 amino acids. CDR3 sequence: CAISESLAGGNGAKNIQYF. DNA for the CDR3: TGTGCCATCAGTGAGAGTCTAGCGGGAGGGAATGGGGCCAAAAACATTCAGTACTTC.

A remark on this clone: A read error may be the cause here, since a much bigger clone is one base away. Other DNA sequences in the sample encode the same CDR3. This sequence joins TRBV9 and TRBJ1-1; D is ambiguous. The CDR3 sequence is 13 residues long. V gave up 0 bases and J gave up 1 base, with 4 bases separating them. Germline-derived CDR1 and CDR2 are SGDLS and YYNGEE. Here the CDR3 DNA reads TGTGCCAGCAGCGTAGTTCCGAACACTGAAGCTTTCTTT. Amino acid sequence: CASSVVPNTEAFF.

This clone was detected a few times. The chain joins TRBV18 to TRBJ2-5; 8 nucleotides align to TRBD2. Trimming removed 0 bases from V and 5 bases from J; junction bases left unmatched: 5. In germline, CDR1 is KGHSH, CDR2 LQKENI. CDR3 length equals 15 residues. The CDR3 is CASSPPSGGGETQYF. The CDR3 nucleotides are TGTGCCAGCTCACCACCGAGCGGCGGGGGGGAGACCCAGTACTTC.

V is TRBV7-9 and J is TRBJ2-2; D unclear. Trimming removed 5 bases from V and 9 bases from J, with 13 bases in between. CDR3 length: 13 amino acids. Germline values: CDR1 SEHNR, CDR2 FQNEAQ (reference sequence). The CDR3 nucleotides are TGTGCCAGCAGCCGAGGTCGGCCGTGGGAGCTGTTTTTT. This encodes CASSRGRPWELFF.